This T cell receptor (beta chain) was sequenced during a study of cytomegalovirus exposure and HLA in healthy donors. Study information: Within the Caucasian-associated ancestry cluster were roughly 81% of the approximately 400 genotyped donors.

This CDR3 is built from 15 residues. Trimming at V came to 5 bases and at J to 4 bases, leaving 10 bases not matched to a gene. Germline CDR1 is MDHEN and CDR2 is SYDVKM. Unrecorded immune exposures were likely, despite nominal health at sampling. Comment on this clone: Its target is unknown.

The PCR made use of 60 Vbeta and 13 Jbeta primers. Data came from immunoSEQ multiplex PCR; TCRdb stores just in-frame clones and leaves some out. The sample has 190,000 or so clones, 75% to 90% seen once. Regarding the study as a whole: Listed as cytomegalovirus-associated were approximately 160 TCR beta chains.

Sequencing was carried out using PBMCs. This TCR was sampled from a man aged 50 or older in good health and CMV-seronegative. J is TRBJ2-5 and V is TRBV28, with 7 nucleotides matching TRBD2. CDR3 amino acids: CASSPNSGGGETQYF. The CDR3 DNA reads TGTGCCAGCAGTCCTAACAGTGGGGGGGGAGAGACCCAGTACTTC.